The 29 T cell receptor beta chains presented below share a single source sample, sequenced in a study of blood T cell repertoires in COVID-19. Sequencing used immunoSEQ multiplex PCR; TCRdb keeps in-frame clones, though not all of them. This table has 250,000 to 350,000 clones, over 75% appearing once. Material for sequencing was PBMCs or T cells enriched from blood (not recorded which). The receptor source for this set is a woman younger than 30 who had recovered from COVID-19.

V is TRBV5-4 and J is TRBJ2-2; TRBD2 matches at 8 bases. Trimming took 2 bases from V and 6 from J; bases not matched to a gene: 6. The CDR3 totals 15 residues. CDR1 is SGHNT, CDR2 YYREEE, per germline (reference sequence). This CDR3 is CASSFSGGNAGELFF. For the CDR3, the DNA is TGTGCCAGCAGCTTCTCGGGAGGGAATGCCGGGGAGCTGTTTTTT.

The chain is built from TRBV18 and TRBJ1-5; D is perhaps TRBD1 (5 bases). From germline, CDR1 is KGHSH and CDR2 LQKENI. The V end was cut by 3 bases, the J end by 0 bases, with 9 bases between. The CDR3 runs 15 residues. The CDR3 loop reads CASSPDTHSNQPQHF. CDR3 DNA: TGTGCCAGCTCACCGGACACCCATAGCAATCAGCCCCAGCATTTT.

The V and J genes are TRBV11-2 and TRBJ2-5, with a possible D match to TRBD2 (6 bases). V dropped 0 bases and J dropped 7 bases, with 6 bases sitting between them. This CDR3 spans 12 amino acids. CDR1 and CDR2 from the germline V gene are SGHAT and FQNNGV. The CDR3 bases are TGTGCCAGCAGCTTAGAGGAGGGGACCCAGTACTTC. As protein: CASSLEEGTQYF.

This clone was seen only once. CDR3 protein: CASSPPGQGSRWSAFF. Written as DNA, the CDR3 is TGTGCCAGCAGCCCACCGGGACAGGGGTCTCGCTGGAGCGCTTTCTTT. This chain joins TRBV5-6 and TRBJ1-1; TRBD1 aligns across 10 bases. V lost 4 bases, J lost 11 bases, and 17 bases stayed unmatched. The germline CDR1 and CDR2 sequences are SGHDT and YYEEEE. This CDR3 contains 16 residues.

The gene calls are TRBV7-3 and TRBJ2-2, with D unclear. The germline gives CDR1 SGHTA, CDR2 FQGTGA. The length of the CDR3 is 16 residues. V was shortened by 2 bases and J by 0 bases, with 10 bases between the two germline ends. CDR3 sequence reads: CASSLLNPANTGELFF. The DNA for the CDR3 is TGTGCCAGCAGCTTACTGAACCCAGCGAACACCGGGGAGCTGTTTTTT.

The V gene is TRBV7-6, the J gene TRBJ2-7; the match to TRBD2 covers 12 bases. V dropped 5 bases and J dropped 2; count of bases not matched to a gene: 4. This CDR3 has 15 amino acids. Germline assignment: CDR1 SGHVS and CDR2 FNYEAQ. CDR3 amino acids: CASSVGLAGTYEQYF. The CDR3 coding sequence is TGTGCCAGCAGCGTCGGACTAGCGGGAACCTACGAGCAGTACTTC. Using reference TRBV7-6 and TRBJ2-7 for the parts outside the CDR3, the full variable domain is GAGVSQSPRYKVTKRGQDVALRCDPISGHVSLYWYRQALGQGPEFLTYFNYEAQQDKSGLPNDRFSAERPEGSISTLTIQRTEQRDSAMYRCASSVGLAGTYEQYFGPGTRLTVT.

The gene calls are TRBV27 and TRBJ2-5, with D tentatively TRBD2 (6 bases). The CDR3 sequence is 16 residues long. V shed 2 bases and J shed 5 bases, with 18 bases lying between them. Germline V gene lookup returns CDR1 MNHEY and CDR2 SMNVEV (reference sequence). CDR3 loop: CASSLRASGRRETQYF. DNA of the CDR3: TGTGCCAGCAGTTTAAGGGCCAGTGGGAGGAGGGAGACCCAGTACTTC.

The V and J genes are TRBV2 and TRBJ1-4, with TRBD1 matching 10 bases. The germline gives CDR1 SNHLY, CDR2 FYNNEI. This CDR3 contains 13 residues. The V and J ends lost 4 bases and 7 bases, in that order; junction bases with no gene match: 0. The CDR3 coding sequence is TGTGCCAGCAGTGGGACAGGGGGTGAAAAACTGTTTTTT. It specifies CASSGTGGEKLFF. The variable domain in full, with the rest retrieved from reference TRBV2 and TRBJ1-4, is EPEVTQTPSHQVTQMGQEVILRCVPISNHLYFYWYRQILGQKVEFLVSFYNNEISEKSEIFDDQFSVERPDGSNFTLKIRSTKLEDSAMYFCASSGTGGEKLFFGSGTQLSVL.

A few counts support this clone. This chain links TRBV7-3 with TRBJ2-7; TRBD2 matches at 10 bases. CDR3 length equals 17 residues. Germline V gene sequence: CDR1 SGHTA, CDR2 FQGTGA. With V trimmed by 1 base and J by 7 bases, 13 bases remained unmatched. CDR3 protein: CASSLKRGAGGRREQYF. The CDR3 coding sequence is TGTGCCAGCAGCTTAAAACGTGGAGCGGGAGGGCGGAGGGAGCAGTACTTC.

CDR3 DNA sequence: TGTGCCAGTAGTTCGAAACAGGTTAATTCACCCCTCCACTTT. Translating it yields CASSSKQVNSPLHF. V usage is TRBV19 and J usage is TRBJ1-6; perhaps TRBD1 as D (5 bases). Germline loops: CDR1 LNHDA, CDR2 SQIVND (reference sequence). The CDR3 is 14 residues long. Trimming took off 5 bases at V and 6 bases at J, with 11 bases between the two ends.

CDR3 coding DNA: TGTGCCAGCAGCAGAATTAACAGGCCCCAAAGTGGCACAGATACGCAGTATTTT. This gives the protein CASSRINRPQSGTDTQYF. The chain has TRBV5-6 and TRBJ2-3; a possible D gene is TRBD1 (5 bases). The V gene lost 4 bases and the J gene lost 1 base, with 22 bases spanning the gap. Germline V CDR1 and CDR2: SGHDT, YYEEEE. The CDR3 is 18 amino acids.

This clone showed up just once. J is TRBJ1-2 and V is TRBV28; 7 bases map to TRBD1. Germline assignment: CDR1 MDHEN and CDR2 SYDVKM. This CDR3 is 14 amino acids long. Germline trimming cut 4 bases from V and 4 bases from J; bases unmatched to any gene: 6. The CDR3 reads CASSSSTGVYGYTF. CDR3 in DNA: TGTGCCAGCAGTTCCTCAACAGGGGTCTATGGCTACACCTTC.

About this clone: Other DNA sequences in this specimen translate into the identical CDR3. The chain carries TRBV7-2 and TRBJ1-5, with D maybe TRBD1 (5 bases). Trimming left V 2 bases short and J 5 bases short, with 10 bases between. The germline CDR1 and CDR2 sequences are SGHTA and FQGNSA. CDR3 size: 14 residues. CDR3 residues: CASSLTGGDQPQHF. CDR3 nucleotide sequence: TGTGCCAGCAGCTTAACCGGGGGTGATCAGCCCCAGCATTTT.

V is TRBV6-1 and J is TRBJ1-4; 8 nucleotides agree with TRBD1. CDR1 MNHNS and CDR2 SASEGT come from the germline V gene. The CDR3 has 15 amino acids. The V gene end was trimmed by 2 bases and the J gene end by 8 bases; junction bases not matched to a gene: 7. As DNA, the CDR3 is TGTGCCAGCAGTGAATTTGCACAGGGGGGGGAAAAACTGTTTTTT. Protein product: CASSEFAQGGEKLFF.

The chain joins TRBV11-1 to TRBJ2-7, with D perhaps TRBD1 (5 bases). V was trimmed by 0 bases and J by 0 bases, leaving 9 bases between them. CDR1 is SGHAT, CDR2 FQDESV, per germline (reference sequence). This CDR3 contains 15 residues. The CDR3 DNA sequence: TGTGCCAGCAGCTTAGCCAGGGATCTCTCCTACGAGCAGTACTTC. It is translated as CASSLARDLSYEQYF.

The rearrangement links TRBV6-5 to TRBJ2-2, with 7 bases identical to TRBD2. This CDR3 is built from 15 residues. Germline V gene data show CDR1 as MNHEY and CDR2 as SVGAGI. Losses at the gene ends were 10 bases for V and 3 bases for J; bases not matched to a gene: 11. CDR3: CATPSGGGDTGELFF. DNA for the CDR3: TGTGCCACCCCCTCGGGGGGAGGGGACACCGGGGAGCTGTTTTTT.

The chain uses TRBV5-1 and TRBJ2-1; 11 bases line up with TRBD2. Per the germline V gene, CDR1 is SGHRS and CDR2 is YFSETQ. The CDR3 loop spans 17 amino acids. Trimming took 0 bases from V and 3 from J; bases not matched to a gene: 5. The CDR3 region is CASSLAPGTSGYNEQFF. The CDR3 bases are TGCGCCAGCAGCTTGGCCCCCGGGACTAGCGGCTACAATGAGCAGTTCTTC.

This clone was recorded only once. V gene TRBV9 combines with J gene TRBJ2-1; a weak D match, TRBD1 (6 bases). V lost 0 bases, J lost 6 bases, and 13 bases lay in between. There are 15 residues in the CDR3. CDR1 is SGDLS and CDR2 is YYNGEE in the germline V gene. This chain's CDR3 is CASSVGGLGFNEQFF. CDR3 nucleotides: TGTGCCAGCAGCGTAGGGGGGCTTGGGTTCAATGAGCAGTTCTTC. Full variable domain (outside the CDR3, taken from reference TRBV9 and TRBJ2-1): DSGVTQTPKHLITATGQRVTLRCSPRSGDLSVYWYQQSLDQGLQFLIQYYNGEERAKGNILERFSAQQFPDLHSELNLSSLELGDSALYFCASSVGGLGFNEQFFGPGTRLTVL.

In its sample, this clone was seen once. This rearrangement joins TRBV5-1 to TRBJ1-6; the match to TRBD1 covers 10 bases. CDR1 and CDR2 (germline): SGHRS, YFSETQ. CDR3 length: 15 amino acids. After removal of 4 bases from V and 8 bases from J, the junction contained 6 bases not matched to a gene. The CDR3 DNA is TGCGCCAGCAGCCTTGACAGGGGGCTTTATTCACCCCTCCACTTT. Residues: CASSLDRGLYSPLHF. Complete variable domain (other parts from reference TRBV5-1 and TRBJ1-6): KAGVTQTPRYLIKTRGQQVTLSCSPISGHRSVSWYQQTPGQGLQFLFEYFSETQRNKGNFPGRFSGRQFSNSRSEMNVSTLELGDSALYLCASSLDRGLYSPLHFGNGTRLTVT.

The chain carries TRBV7-9 and TRBJ1-3, with a weak D call TRBD1 (6 bases). Trimming cost V 4 bases and J 0 bases, with 16 bases left between them. The germline V gene has CDR1 SEHNR and CDR2 FQNEAQ (reference sequence). CDR3 size: 17 residues. CDR3 loop: CASSSDRNGDSGNTIYF. In DNA form, the CDR3 reads TGTGCCAGCAGCTCTGACAGGAACGGCGACTCTGGAAACACCATATATTTT.

The chain combines TRBV5-1 with TRBJ1-5; D call uncertain. V was clipped by 4 bases and J by 1 base, with 15 bases between them. The CDR3 is 16 amino acids. Per the germline V gene, CDR1 is SGHRS and CDR2 is YFSETQ. The CDR3 region has the DNA TGCGCCAGCAGCCCGGGTGAGGTCCCGAGCAATCAGCCCCAGCATTTT. This sequence encodes CASSPGEVPSNQPQHF.

The genes are TRBV9 and TRBJ2-3, with TRBD2 identical over 8 bases. J gave up 2 bases and V 3 bases, and 5 bases lay outside the gene matches. The CDR3 runs to 15 residues. Germline V gives CDR1 SGDLS, CDR2 YYNGEE. CDR3 bases: TGTGCCAGCAGCGGGGGACTAGATTACACAGATACGCAGTATTTT. Residues: CASSGGLDYTDTQYF.

The CDR3 DNA follows: TGCGCCAGCACAACGACTGGGACAGGGTGGACTGAAGCTTTCTTT. It is translated as CASTTTGTGWTEAFF. The chain is built from TRBV5-1 and TRBJ1-1; 9 bases align to TRBD1. Germline V gene data show CDR1 as SGHRS and CDR2 as YFSETQ. With 6 bases clipped from V and 5 bases from J, the junction kept 11 bases outside the gene matches. This CDR3 has 15 amino acids.

The chain employs TRBV5-1 and TRBJ2-5; TRBD1 agrees at 10 bases. J gave up 0 bases and V 4 bases, and 3 bases lay outside the gene matches. Looked up from germline, CDR1 is SGHRS and CDR2 is YFSETQ. The CDR3 runs to 15 residues. The CDR3 nucleotides read TGCGCCAGCAGCGCGGACAGGGGGTACCAAGAGACCCAGTACTTC. Translating gives CASSADRGYQETQYF.

The chain links TRBV7-6 to TRBJ1-3; tentatively, D is TRBD1 (6 bases). CDR3 size: 15 residues. V gave up 5 bases and J gave up 1 base, with 12 bases separating them. CDR1 and CDR2 from the germline V gene are SGHVS and FNYEAQ. CDR3 sequence reads: CASSQAGVSGNTIYF. DNA for the CDR3: TGTGCCAGCAGCCAAGCAGGGGTTTCTGGAAACACCATATATTTT.

The gene calls are TRBV4-1 and TRBJ2-2; TRBD2 might be the D (7 bases). The germline CDR1 and CDR2 sequences are MGHRA and YSYEKL. The length of the CDR3 is 18 residues. Trimming stripped 1 base from V and 4 bases from J, with 19 bases between. CDR3 nucleotides: TGCGCCAGCAGCCAAGTAGGACAGTTTGGGGGGGGCACCGGGGAGCTGTTTTTT. Its protein product is CASSQVGQFGGGTGELFF.

The chain carries TRBV10-3 and TRBJ1-3; D unresolved. Between the trimmed V and J ends, which lost 8 bases and 0 bases, there was a span of 17 bases. The germline CDR1 and CDR2 sequences are ENHRY and SYGVKD. The CDR3 extends over 16 amino acids. CDR3 residues: CAIGISVGDSGNTIYF. CDR3 bases: TGTGCCATCGGAATATCGGTAGGAGACTCTGGAAACACCATATATTTT.

The chain combines TRBV7-2 with TRBJ1-4; D gene ambiguous. V was shortened by 1 base and J by 7 bases, with 13 bases between the two germline ends. Germline values: CDR1 SGHTA, CDR2 FQGNSA. This CDR3 is built from 15 residues. The CDR3 DNA reads TGTGCCAGCAGCTTAGGGATTGGGAGGTTTGAAAAACTGTTTTTT. Translation: CASSLGIGRFEKLFF.

The V call is TRBV6-1, the J call TRBJ1-1; D gene ambiguous. This CDR3 has 14 residues. V lost 0 bases to trimming and J lost 2 bases, with 7 bases between them. Germline CDR1 and CDR2: MNHNS and SASEGT. Here the CDR3 DNA reads TGTGCCAGCAGTGAAGCGTTCTATAACACTGAAGCTTTCTTT. Its protein is CASSEAFYNTEAFF.